This passage covers 4 T cell receptor beta chains from one sample sequenced in a study of blood T cell repertoires in COVID-19. Assay used: immunoSEQ multiplex PCR; TCRdb lists only in-frame clones, some missing. The sample includes 200,000 or so clones, about 80% seen only once; the top ten take 7.5%. Sequences were obtained from PBMCs or T cells enriched from blood (not recorded which). These receptors all come from a man in his forties or fifties who had recovered from COVID-19.

This chain joins TRBV2 and TRBJ2-2, with no clear D. The germline V gene encodes CDR1 SNHLY and CDR2 FYNNEI. This CDR3 comprises 17 residues. Between the trimmed V and J ends, which lost 2 bases and 6 bases, there was a span of 19 bases. The CDR3 nucleotides are TGTGCCAGCAGTGAACGTCGCATTGAACTCGGGTCCGGGGAGCTGTTTTTT. Its translation: CASSERRIELGSGELFF.

V usage is TRBV12-3 or TRBV12-4 and J usage is TRBJ1-2; D is uncertain. V was cut by 9 bases and J by 2 bases, with 13 bases left in between. The CDR3 is made up of 13 amino acids. Here the CDR3 reads CASRMRANYGYTF. CDR3 coding DNA: TGTGCCAGTCGCATGCGGGCGAACTATGGCTACACCTTC.

The chain uses TRBV9 and TRBJ1-5, with unresolved D. The CDR3 extends over 14 amino acids. V was clipped by 0 bases and J by 1 base, with 5 bases between them. Germline V gives CDR1 SGDLS, CDR2 YYNGEE. CDR3 region: CASSVGPSNQPQHF. The CDR3 DNA is TGTGCCAGCAGCGTAGGTCCGAGCAATCAGCCCCAGCATTTT.

This rearrangement joins TRBV18 to TRBJ1-6, with D possibly TRBD1 on 5 matching bases. Germline V gene data show CDR1 as KGHSH and CDR2 as LQKENI. The CDR3 extends over 15 amino acids. The V end lost 3 bases, the J end lost 4 bases, and 10 bases lay between the germline ends. The CDR3 is CASSPTDTYNSPLHF. For the CDR3, the DNA is TGTGCCAGCTCACCGACAGATACATATAATTCACCCCTCCACTTT.